A selection of T cell receptor beta chains follows, all from one sample in a study of blood T cell repertoires in COVID-19. Measured with immunoSEQ multiplex PCR; TCRdb has only the in-frame clones, and not every one. This sample has around 180,000 clones, with roughly three quarters found just once. The sample comprised peripheral blood. The receptors derive from a woman of 80 years or more with COVID-19, enrolled during active disease. The CDR3 runs from the conserved cysteine through the conserved F or W. A D gene is named only where the DNA matches it firmly. Clone size, where shown, is once, few, many, or a class for clones that have expanded.

j_call: TRBJ1-2
v_call: TRBV6-1
clone_size: many
d_call: NA
cdr3_aa: CASSERYGGYTF
cdr3_nt: TGTGCCAGCAGTGAGCGGTACGGTGGCTACACCTTC

j_call: TRBJ2-2
v_call: TRBV7-8
clone_size: few
d_call: NA
cdr3_aa: CASTRERTGELFF
cdr3_nt: TGTGCCAGCACCCGAGAGCGGACCGGGGAGCTGTTTTTT

j_call: TRBJ2-1
v_call: TRBV3-1/TRBV3-2
clone_size: NA
d_call: NA
cdr3_aa: CASSSAGNEQFF
cdr3_nt: TGTGCCAGCAGTTCAGCGGGCAATGAGCAGTTCTTC

j_call: TRBJ2-3
v_call: TRBV13
clone_size: NA
d_call: TRBD2
cdr3_aa: CASSPTTREGTDTQYF
cdr3_nt: TGTGCCAGCAGCCCGACAACGCGGGAGGGGACAGATACGCAGTATTTT

j_call: TRBJ2-3
v_call: TRBV3-1/TRBV3-2
clone_size: NA
d_call: TRBD2
cdr3_aa: CASSQRLAGGPDTQYF
cdr3_nt: TGTGCCAGCAGCCAAAGACTAGCGGGAGGGCCAGATACGCAGTATTTT

j_call: TRBJ1-1
v_call: TRBV4-3
clone_size: NA
d_call: NA
cdr3_aa: CASSQDGRQRGKNTEAFF
cdr3_nt: TGCGCCAGCAGCCAAGATGGCCGACAGAGGGGGAAGAACACTGAAGCTTTCTTT

j_call: TRBJ2-3
v_call: TRBV10-3
clone_size: NA
d_call: NA
cdr3_aa: CAISERVSTDTQYF
cdr3_nt: TGTGCCATCAGTGAGCGGGTTAGCACAGATACGCAGTATTTT

j_call: TRBJ2-3
v_call: TRBV10-3
clone_size: NA
d_call: TRBD2
cdr3_aa: CAISTSGGSTDTQYF
cdr3_nt: TGTGCCATCAGTACTAGCGGGGGGAGCACAGATACGCAGTATTTT

j_call: TRBJ2-7
v_call: TRBV7-9
clone_size: NA
d_call: TRBD1
cdr3_aa: CASSLEPTGRNEQYF
cdr3_nt: TGTGCCAGCAGCTTGGAACCGACAGGGCGCAACGAGCAGTACTTC

j_call: TRBJ1-6
v_call: TRBV27
clone_size: NA
d_call: TRBD1
cdr3_aa: CASSPRQGARNSPLHF
cdr3_nt: TGTGCCAGCAGTCCTCGACAGGGGGCGCGAAATTCACCCCTCCACTTT

j_call: TRBJ1-2
v_call: TRBV5-6
clone_size: NA
d_call: NA
cdr3_aa: CASSSWALSYGYTF
cdr3_nt: TGTGCCAGCAGCTCGTGGGCCCTCAGCTATGGCTACACCTTC

j_call: TRBJ1-2
v_call: TRBV19
clone_size: once
d_call: NA
cdr3_aa: CASSIGSSLANYGYTF
cdr3_nt: TGTGCCAGTAGTATCGGTAGCTCTTTGGCTAACTATGGCTACACCTTC

j_call: TRBJ2-7
v_call: TRBV18
clone_size: many
d_call: NA
cdr3_aa: CASSPPEDRSPYEQYF
cdr3_nt: TGTGCCAGCTCACCACCGGAGGACCGTAGCCCCTACGAGCAGTACTTC

j_call: TRBJ1-2
v_call: TRBV9
clone_size: NA
d_call: TRBD1
cdr3_aa: CASSALDRGNGYTF
cdr3_nt: TGTGCCAGCAGCGCCCTAGACAGGGGAAATGGCTACACCTTC

j_call: TRBJ1-2
v_call: TRBV6-6
clone_size: once
d_call: NA
cdr3_aa: CASSYYRANYGYTF
cdr3_nt: TGTGCCAGCAGTTACTACAGGGCGAACTATGGCTACACCTTC

j_call: TRBJ2-3
v_call: TRBV11-3
clone_size: NA
d_call: TRBD2
cdr3_aa: CASSLVTSGGTQYF
cdr3_nt: TGTGCCAGCAGCTTAGTCACTAGCGGGGGCACGCAGTATTTT

j_call: TRBJ1-3
v_call: TRBV5-1
clone_size: NA
d_call: TRBD1
cdr3_aa: CASSLEGQGAGGNTIYF
cdr3_nt: TGCGCCAGCAGCTTGGAGGGACAGGGGGCAGGTGGAAACACCATATATTTT

j_call: TRBJ2-5
v_call: TRBV2
clone_size: NA
d_call: NA
cdr3_aa: CASSVPAGETQYF
cdr3_nt: TGTGCCAGCAGTGTCCCGGCAGGGGAGACCCAGTACTTC

j_call: TRBJ2-7
v_call: TRBV7-9
clone_size: NA
d_call: NA
cdr3_aa: CASSPQGWSTSYEQYF
cdr3_nt: TGTGCCAGCAGCCCACAGGGTTGGTCAACATCCTACGAGCAGTACTTC

j_call: TRBJ2-5
v_call: TRBV7-9
clone_size: NA
d_call: NA
cdr3_aa: CASSLTLAFYSETQYF
cdr3_nt: TGTGCCAGCAGCTTAACCCTAGCTTTCTATTCGGAGACCCAGTACTTC

j_call: TRBJ1-2
v_call: TRBV5-1
clone_size: NA
d_call: TRBD1
cdr3_aa: CASSLAPTGEVRGYTF
cdr3_nt: TGCGCCAGCAGCTTGGCCCCGACAGGGGAAGTGAGGGGCTACACCTTC

j_call: TRBJ1-2
v_call: TRBV24-1
clone_size: NA
d_call: NA
cdr3_aa: CATSDRGGYGYTF
cdr3_nt: TGTGCCACCAGTGATAGGGGGGGTTATGGCTACACCTTC

j_call: TRBJ2-6
v_call: TRBV5-1
clone_size: few
d_call: NA
cdr3_aa: CASSPRGSGANVLTF
cdr3_nt: TGCGCCAGCAGCCCCCGGGGCTCTGGGGCCAACGTCCTGACTTTC

j_call: TRBJ2-7
v_call: TRBV28
clone_size: NA
d_call: NA
cdr3_aa: CASSSREQYF
cdr3_nt: TGTGCCAGCAGTTCCCGGGAGCAGTACTTC